The next 19 T cell receptor beta chains were all read from a single sample in a study of blood T cell repertoires in COVID-19. Here immunoSEQ multiplex PCR was the method, and the copy in TCRdb shows in-frame clones only, minus some. The sample lists 75,000 to 95,000 clones, around nine tenths occurring once. Sample: peripheral blood. The receptors originated from a human donor in a cohort sampled during active COVID-19.

The J gene is TRBJ2-1, the V gene TRBV5-1; 10 bases align to TRBD2. This CDR3 is 16 amino acids long. V dropped 0 bases and J dropped 2; count of bases not matched to a gene: 2. Germline V gene data show CDR1 as SGHRS and CDR2 as YFSETQ. The DNA for the CDR3 is TGCGCCAGCAGCTTGGGAACTAGCGGGACCTACAATGAGCAGTTCTTC. This sequence encodes CASSLGTSGTYNEQFF.

The chain employs TRBV18 and TRBJ1-1; D is undetermined. Germline CDR1 is KGHSH and CDR2 is LQKENI. Trimming left V 3 bases short and J 2 bases short, with 10 bases between. The CDR3 has 14 amino acids. The CDR3 protein is CASSPMARNTEAFF. Here the CDR3 DNA reads TGTGCCAGCTCACCCATGGCACGAAACACTGAAGCTTTCTTT.

V gene TRBV24-1 combines with J gene TRBJ1-1; D ambiguous. CDR3 length equals 13 residues. Germline CDR1 reads KGHDR; CDR2 reads SFDVKD. Trimming took off 1 base at V and 1 base at J, with 3 bases between the two ends. In DNA, the CDR3 is TGTGCCACCAGTGATTTTCAGAACACTGAAGCTTTCTTT. Translation: CATSDFQNTEAFF.

The chain recombines TRBV7-2 with TRBJ2-7, with 13 bases matching TRBD2. Germline loops: CDR1 SGHTA, CDR2 FQGNSA. This CDR3 comprises 15 residues. Trimming took 5 bases from V and 3 from J; bases not matched to a gene: 4. The CDR3 nucleotides read TGTGCCAGCAGCCGGACTAGCGGGGGACACTACGAGCAGTACTTC. It translates to CASSRTSGGHYEQYF.

The chain links TRBV5-1 to TRBJ2-3; tentatively, D is TRBD1 (5 bases). Germline assignment: CDR1 SGHRS and CDR2 YFSETQ. This CDR3 has 14 amino acids. V was pared by 2 bases and J by 6 bases, with 13 bases between. As DNA, the CDR3 is TGCGCCAGCAGCTTAGGGGCTAGACCGGATACGCAGTATTTT. It yields the protein CASSLGARPDTQYF.

The rearrangement links TRBV11-2 to TRBJ2-3, with 9 bases aligning to TRBD2. Per the germline V gene, CDR1 is SGHAT and CDR2 is FQNNGV. V trimming: 1 base; J trimming: 3 bases; junction bases outside the gene matches: 14. This CDR3 is 19 amino acids long. DNA of the CDR3: TGTGCCAGCAGCTTAGGGATTAGCGGGAGCGATACCTCAACAGATACGCAGTATTTT. It yields the protein CASSLGISGSDTSTDTQYF.

V usage is TRBV6-5 and J usage is TRBJ1-5; D is ambiguous. CDR1 and CDR2 from the germline V gene are MNHEY and SVGAGI. The V gene lost 7 bases and the J gene lost 7 bases, with 14 bases spanning the gap. There are 13 residues in the CDR3. CDR3 protein: CASKEGALQPQHF. DNA for the CDR3: TGTGCCAGCAAAGAGGGCGCGTTGCAGCCCCAGCATTTT.

In its sample, this clone was seen a few times. This sequence joins TRBV7-9 and TRBJ1-5, with D possibly matching TRBD1 (5 bases). The CDR3 covers 14 residues. Germline V CDR1 and CDR2: SEHNR, FQNEAQ (reference sequence). Trimming removed 1 base at V and 3 bases at J, with 7 bases between. The CDR3 loop reads CASSLETANQPQHF. The CDR3 nucleotides read TGTGCCAGCAGCTTAGAGACAGCCAATCAGCCCCAGCATTTT.

The chain employs TRBV27 and TRBJ2-1, with D possibly being TRBD2 (5 bases). The length of the CDR3 is 13 residues. Looked up from germline, CDR1 is MNHEY and CDR2 is SMNVEV (reference sequence). Trimming left V 5 bases short and J 2 bases short, with 7 bases between. The CDR3 loop reads CASSKAAYNEQFF. CDR3 sequence (DNA): TGTGCCAGCAGTAAAGCGGCCTACAATGAGCAGTTCTTC.

This chain links TRBV7-9 with TRBJ1-1, with TRBD1 identical over 7 bases. This CDR3 spans 17 amino acids. Trimming at V came to 2 bases and at J to 1 base, leaving 10 bases not matched to a gene. Germline CDR1 reads SEHNR; CDR2 reads FQNEAQ (reference sequence). The CDR3 DNA reads as TGTGCCAGCAGCTTACGGGGACAGCTGGAACAGAACACTGAAGCTTTCTTT. It codes for CASSLRGQLEQNTEAFF.

The chain employs TRBV7-2 and TRBJ2-3, with D perhaps matching TRBD1 (7 bases). Germline V gives CDR1 SGHTA, CDR2 FQGNSA. Trimming took 5 bases from V and 3 from J, leaving 18 bases between them. This CDR3 contains 16 residues. CDR3 sequence: CASSPNGRGVTDTQYF. Written as DNA, the CDR3 is TGTGCCAGCAGCCCGAACGGCAGGGGGGTTACAGATACGCAGTATTTT.

This chain links TRBV5-4 with TRBJ2-1; 7 bases are a match to TRBD2. The ends lost 4 bases at V and 5 bases at J; junction bases unmatched: 12. Germline V gene lookup returns CDR1 SGHNT and CDR2 YYREEE (reference sequence). CDR3 size: 16 residues. CDR3 residues: CASSRGGSRSHNEQFF. CDR3 nucleotides: TGTGCCAGCAGCCGCGGCGGGAGTAGGTCCCACAATGAGCAGTTCTTC.

The chain links TRBV4-1 to TRBJ2-5, with TRBD1 matching 8 bases. Trimming took 2 bases from V and 5 from J; bases not matched to a gene: 4. This CDR3 is built from 14 residues. Germline loops: CDR1 MGHRA, CDR2 YSYEKL. Written as DNA, the CDR3 is TGCGCCAGCAGCCAACCAGGGGGCATGGAGACCCAGTACTTC. Translation: CASSQPGGMETQYF.

This clone was detected only a few times. The chain uses TRBV6-1 and TRBJ1-2; D gene uncertain. From germline, CDR1 is MNHNS and CDR2 SASEGT. The CDR3 contains 15 residues. Trimming took off 3 bases at V and 2 bases at J, with 13 bases between the two ends. The CDR3 here is CASSDSPPENYGYTF. The CDR3 nucleotides are TGTGCCAGCAGTGATAGCCCCCCGGAGAACTATGGCTACACCTTC.

The rearrangement joins TRBV6-5 to TRBJ1-5; D possibly corresponds to TRBD1 (6 bases). This CDR3 region has 14 residues. Germline V lookup: CDR1 MNHEY, CDR2 SVGAGI. V dropped 4 bases and J dropped 4 bases, with 11 bases sitting between them. The DNA for the CDR3 is TGTGCCAGCAGTTTGGGGGCCGGAAATCAGCCCCAGCATTTT. Encoded protein: CASSLGAGNQPQHF.

V gene TRBV19 combines with J gene TRBJ1-5; no clear D. The CDR3 length is 12 residues. Trimming took 8 bases from V and 4 from J, leaving 9 bases between them. Germline V lookup: CDR1 LNHDA, CDR2 SQIVND (reference sequence). The CDR3 region is CASRDRNQPQHF. In nucleotides, the CDR3 is TGTGCCAGTCGAGATCGAAATCAGCCCCAGCATTTT.

This clone was observed a handful of times. The V gene is TRBV9, the J gene TRBJ2-2, with 9 bases fitting TRBD1. Per the germline V gene, CDR1 is SGDLS and CDR2 is YYNGEE. This CDR3 region has 15 residues. The V and J ends lost 4 bases and 4 bases, in that order; junction bases with no gene match: 5. CDR3 sequence (DNA): TGTGCCAGCAGCTCTGGACAGGGGAGCACCGGGGAGCTGTTTTTT. Its protein is CASSSGQGSTGELFF.

V and J are TRBV6-2 or TRBV6-3 and TRBJ2-3; tentatively, D is TRBD1 (5 bases). CDR1 is MNHEY and CDR2 is SVGEGT in the germline V gene. The CDR3 totals 15 residues. V lost 1 base and J 2 bases, leaving 10 bases between the germline ends. CDR3: CASSYWAGNTDTQYF. In DNA, the CDR3 is TGTGCCAGCAGTTACTGGGCAGGGAACACAGATACGCAGTATTTT.

The gene calls are TRBV5-4 and TRBJ2-7, with 12 positions matching TRBD2. The V and J ends lost 1 base and 5 bases, in that order; junction bases with no gene match: 7. The length of the CDR3 is 16 residues. CDR1 and CDR2 from the germline V gene are SGHNT and YYREEE (reference sequence). CDR3 sequence: CASSLLAGGLPNEQYF. CDR3 DNA: TGTGCCAGCAGCTTGCTAGCGGGAGGGTTACCCAACGAGCAGTACTTC.